This T cell receptor (beta chain) was recorded in a study of blood T cells in healthy people across ages. Germline assignment: CDR1 KGHDR and CDR2 SFDVKD. CDR3 length: 13 residues. V was pared by 10 bases and J by 7 bases, with 10 bases of the junction left unmatched. Alongside a J-beta primer mix, a sample-barcoded 5' primer served in a second PCR lasting 7 to 11 cycles. Each cDNA molecule was tagged by a template-switch adaptor that had 12 random nucleotides. TCRdb re-derived calls from the 5' RACE reads in MiXCR, one entry per CDR3 protein. The data contain 1.2 million to 1.5 million distinct CDR3 sequences, about 40% of them singletons. Overall study findings and caveats: The diversity estimates, figures obtained from one million T cells, were considered underestimates. There were more naive CD4+ cells and higher diversity in long-lived donors than in aged donors.

To note about this clonotype: Its antigen is undetermined.

Isolated PBMCs totaled at least 6 million in each sample. The rearrangement links TRBV24-1 to TRBJ2-7; 9 positions agree with TRBD2. What was sequenced was blood. This TCR was recovered from a woman aged 18 to 35 in good health. In nucleotides, the CDR3 is TGTGCCACGGGAGCGGGGGGATACAATGAGCAGTACTTC. Its protein is CATGAGGYNEQYF.